This TCR beta chain was recorded in a study of cytomegalovirus exposure and HLA in healthy donors. Study as a whole: Of all 360 or so donors who were genotyped, roughly 81% belonged to the Caucasian-associated ancestry cluster. Findings and limits, study-wide: Reportedly, diagnosis of cytomegalovirus status by the classifier showed high specificity and sensitivity. Among immune exposure information, only CMV serostatus was available. Accurate predictions that matched the HLA-A and HLA-B alleles of most subjects were reportedly made from TCR beta sequences.

Amplification used 60 Vbeta primers and 13 Jbeta primers. Assay: immunoSEQ multiplex PCR; the TCRdb copy retains only in-frame clones and omits some. The sample holds more than 95,000 clones, approximately 80% seen once. Germline V lookup: CDR1 SQVTM, CDR2 ANQGSEA. This CDR3 is built from 13 residues. V dropped 5 bases and J dropped 5; count of bases not matched to a gene: 7. This clone was counted between two and nine times. Its specificity is unknown. The chain links TRBV29-1 to TRBJ1-1; 8 bases align to TRBD1. The sequenced material came from PBMCs. The clonotype originates from a man over 45 in good health and CMV-seropositive. The CDR3 DNA is TGCAGCGTTCCAGGGGGCGCGGGGACTGAAGCTTTCTTT. This codes for CSVPGGAGTEAFF.